This T cell receptor beta chain was profiled in a study of blood T cell repertoires in COVID-19. TCRdb keeps only in-frame clones here, not all; method: immunoSEQ multiplex PCR. Seen here are about 75,000 clones, roughly 90% observed once, and the top ten hold about 2.5%. Germline CDR1 is SEHNR and CDR2 is FQNEAQ (reference sequence). Trimming at V came to 5 bases and at J to 5 bases, leaving 8 bases not matched to a gene. This CDR3 contains 16 residues. The chain joins TRBV7-9 to TRBJ2-1; 11 bases fit TRBD2. Sequencing was performed on peripheral blood. The receptor's source is a human donor in a cohort sampled during active COVID-19. The CDR3 sequence: CASSGTGTSGNNEQFF. CDR3 nucleotide sequence: TGTGCCAGCAGCGGTACCGGGACTAGCGGAAACAATGAGCAGTTCTTC. The full variable domain, completed using reference TRBV7-9 and TRBJ2-1, is DTGVSQNPRHKITKRGQNVTFRCDPISEHNRLYWYRQTLGQGPEFLTYFQNEAQLEKSRLLSDRFSAERPKGSFSTLEIQRTEQGDSAMYLCASSGTGTSGNNEQFFGPGTRLTVL.